Given below is one T cell receptor (beta chain) in context. The CDR3 has 13 residues. Trimming left V 5 bases short and J 2 bases short, with 11 bases between. Per the germline V gene, CDR1 is SGHDT and CDR2 is YYEEEE. This sample was included in a study of cytomegalovirus exposure and HLA in healthy donors. Profiled with immunoSEQ multiplex PCR; TCRdb holds only in-frame clones, not every one. The table includes fewer than 350,000 clones, 88% detected once. This sequence was found in a woman aged 18-35 years in good health and CMV-seronegative. Sequenced material: PBMCs. The chain employs TRBV5-6 and TRBJ2-7; D uncertain. The CDR3 DNA follows: TGTGCCAGCAGACCCGTCGGTACCTACGAGCAGTACTTC. Translated: CASRPVGTYEQYF.